Shown below are 32 T cell receptor beta chains from a single sample sequenced in a study of OX40 agonist ivuxolimab in advanced cancers. The assay was immunoSEQ multiplex PCR, and TCRdb's table has in-frame clones only and misses some. This sample has around 86,000 clones; approximately 84% occur once, and the top ten carry 2.5% to 3%. The sequencing used CD4+ or CD8+ T cells sorted from blood, collected in a trial of the OX40 agonist ivuxolimab. The receptor source for this set is an adult with an advanced solid tumor such as melanoma, head and neck, liver or kidney cancer.

CDR3 loop: CASSLWQANYGYTF. The CDR3 DNA is TGTGCCAGCAGTTTATGGCAGGCTAACTATGGCTACACCTTC. V gene TRBV28 combines with J gene TRBJ1-2; D is undetermined. The CDR3 extends over 14 amino acids. Per the germline V gene, CDR1 is MDHEN and CDR2 is SYDVKM. Trimming removed 0 bases at V and 0 bases at J, with 5 bases between.

V and J are TRBV4-3 and TRBJ1-5; D perhaps matches TRBD1 (5 bases). The CDR3 is made up of 15 amino acids. The V gene's germline CDR1 is LGHNA and CDR2 YSLEER. Trimming pared 1 base from V and 7 bases from J, leaving 14 bases between. The CDR3, as DNA: TGCGCCAGCAGCCAAGTGGGGGGGGAAGGCCAGCCCCAGCATTTT. Translating it yields CASSQVGGEGQPQHF.

The chain recombines TRBV18 with TRBJ2-7, with D possibly matching TRBD2 (5 bases). The CDR3 totals 15 residues. V lost 6 bases and J 0 bases, leaving 15 bases between the germline ends. CDR1 KGHSH and CDR2 LQKENI come from the germline V gene. DNA of the CDR3: TGTGCCAGCTCGGGGAGCCCCATGAGCTCCTACGAGCAGTACTTC. Its translation is CASSGSPMSSYEQYF.

The CDR3 loop reads CSGSGGETQYF. The CDR3 DNA reads as TGCAGCGGCAGCGGGGGTGAGACCCAGTACTTC. This chain joins TRBV29-1 and TRBJ2-5; 8 nucleotides line up with TRBD2. The J segment lost 5 bases and the V segment lost 7 bases, leaving 3 bases of the junction unmatched. CDR1 is SQVTM, CDR2 ANQGSEA, per germline. The CDR3 is made up of 11 amino acids.

This chain joins TRBV4-3 and TRBJ2-2; 7 bases agree with TRBD1. Germline CDR1 and CDR2: LGHNA and YSLEER. The J segment lost 3 bases and the V segment lost 1 base, leaving 2 bases of the junction unmatched. This CDR3 has 15 residues. Written as DNA, the CDR3 is TGCGCCAGCAGCCAAGCGGGACAGCACACCGGGGAGCTGTTTTTT. This sequence encodes CASSQAGQHTGELFF.

The genes are TRBV2 and TRBJ2-5; 7 nucleotides line up with TRBD2. After removal of 8 bases from V and 2 bases from J, the junction contained 8 bases not matched to a gene. This CDR3 has 14 residues. Germline CDR1 is SNHLY and CDR2 is FYNNEI. The CDR3 nucleotides read TGTGCCAGCTGGGGGAGGGCAGGGCAAGAGACCCAGTACTTC. Protein sequence: CASWGRAGQETQYF.

This chain joins TRBV7-9 and TRBJ1-1; no clear D. Between the trimmed V and J ends, which lost 2 bases and 1 base, there was a span of 11 bases. The CDR3 is made up of 15 amino acids. CDR1 SEHNR and CDR2 FQNEAQ come from the germline V gene (reference sequence). CDR3 in amino acids: CASSLSRRENTEAFF. The CDR3 bases are TGTGCCAGCAGCTTAAGTCGGCGGGAGAACACTGAAGCTTTCTTT.

J is TRBJ1-2 and V is TRBV28, with unresolved D. CDR1 is MDHEN and CDR2 is SYDVKM in the germline V gene. The CDR3 runs to 12 residues. The V end was cut by 2 bases, the J end by 7 bases, with 8 bases between. Written as DNA, the CDR3 is TGTGCCAGCAGTTTAAGTCCTCTTGGCTACACCTTC. This encodes CASSLSPLGYTF.

This clone was detected a few times. This sequence joins TRBV28 and TRBJ2-7; 10 bases are shared with TRBD1. This CDR3 contains 15 residues. J gave up 0 bases and V 3 bases, and 2 bases lay outside the gene matches. The germline V gene has CDR1 MDHEN and CDR2 SYDVKM. The chain's CDR3 is CASSFGTGASYEQYV. In DNA, the CDR3 is TGTGCCAGCAGTTTCGGGACAGGGGCCTCCTACGAGCAGTACGTC.

The chain recombines TRBV11-2 with TRBJ1-2; D is unresolved. Trimming took 1 base from V and 3 from J, leaving 3 bases between them. This CDR3 contains 12 residues. The germline CDR1 and CDR2 sequences are SGHAT and FQNNGV. In nucleotides, the CDR3 is TGTGCCAGCAGCTTAGCAGACTATGGCTACACCTTC. Protein sequence: CASSLADYGYTF. Supplemented by reference TRBV11-2 and TRBJ1-2, the full variable domain reads EAGVAQSPRYKIIEKRQSVAFWCNPISGHATLYWYQQILGQGPKLLIQFQNNGVVDDSQLPKDRFSAERLKGVDSTLKIQPAKLEDSAVYLCASSLADYGYTFGSGTRLTVV.

This chain joins TRBV6-5 and TRBJ1-2; 9 bases are a match to TRBD1. V was pared by 8 bases and J by 4 bases, with 8 bases of the junction left unmatched. From germline, CDR1 is MNHEY and CDR2 SVGAGI. This CDR3 spans 14 amino acids. CDR3 loop: CASGSDRGPYGYTF. The CDR3 DNA reads TGTGCCAGCGGGTCGGACAGGGGTCCCTATGGCTACACCTTC.

The V and J genes are TRBV5-1 and TRBJ1-6; D might be TRBD1 (6 bases). The CDR3 is made up of 15 amino acids. The V gene lost 6 bases and the J gene lost 7 bases, with 17 bases spanning the gap. The germline V gene has CDR1 SGHRS and CDR2 YFSETQ. CDR3 sequence (DNA): TGCGCCAGCATGGGGGGCCAGGGAGTCAATTCACCCCTCCACTTT. Translation gives CASMGGQGVNSPLHF.

The chain employs TRBV6-1 and TRBJ1-2; D uncertain. Trimming stripped 3 bases from V and 1 base from J, with 9 bases between. This CDR3 is 14 amino acids long. In germline, CDR1 is MNHNS, CDR2 SASEGT. The CDR3 loop reads CASSDLYDNYGYTF. The CDR3 DNA sequence: TGTGCCAGCAGTGACCTCTATGATAACTATGGCTACACCTTC.

The CDR3 DNA reads as TGTGCCAGCAGCCAAGTGATTAAGGAGGCGTCGAATGAAAAACTGTTTTTT. This translates into CASSQVIKEASNEKLFF. The chain has TRBV4-2 and TRBJ1-4; D remains unclear. Between the trimmed V and J ends, which lost 1 base and 5 bases, there was a span of 17 bases. Germline CDR1 LGHNA, CDR2 YNFKEQ. The CDR3 contains 17 residues.

The rearrangement links TRBV7-9 to TRBJ2-2; D is possibly TRBD1 (6 bases). V was shortened by 5 bases and J by 1 base, with 11 bases between the two germline ends. From germline, CDR1 is SEHNR and CDR2 FQNEAQ (reference sequence). The CDR3 covers 15 residues. The CDR3 loop is CASSALGQNTGELFF. The CDR3, as DNA: TGTGCCAGCAGCGCCCTGGGACAGAACACCGGGGAGCTGTTTTTT.

This sequence joins TRBV4-3 and TRBJ1-5, with D maybe TRBD1 (6 bases). Germline V gives CDR1 LGHNA, CDR2 YSLEER. This CDR3 comprises 18 residues. The V gene lost 0 bases and the J gene lost 0 bases, with 15 bases spanning the gap. The DNA of the CDR3 is TGCGCCAGCAGCCAAGAAATACAGGGTGCTTATAGCAATCAGCCCCAGCATTTT. It yields the protein CASSQEIQGAYSNQPQHF.

The J gene is TRBJ1-2, the V gene TRBV28; D perhaps matches TRBD1 (6 bases). Germline assignment: CDR1 MDHEN and CDR2 SYDVKM. The CDR3 extends over 12 amino acids. With 9 bases removed from V and 4 bases from J, the gap between germline ends came to 12 bases. CDR3 loop: CASQQGGYGYTF. The CDR3 DNA follows: TGTGCCAGTCAACAGGGTGGCTATGGCTACACCTTC.

The chain uses TRBV5-4 and TRBJ2-1, with a possible D match to TRBD2 (6 bases). The CDR3 loop spans 15 amino acids. Germline lookup yields CDR1 SGHNT and CDR2 YYREEE (reference sequence). Trimming left V 4 bases short and J 2 bases short, with 13 bases between. CDR3 residues: CASSLRDLAYNEQFF. The DNA for the CDR3 is TGTGCCAGCAGCCTCCGGGACTTAGCCTACAATGAGCAGTTCTTC.

The chain joins TRBV5-6 to TRBJ2-2, with D unresolved. Germline CDR1 reads SGHDT; CDR2 reads YYEEEE. The CDR3 consists of 14 residues. Trimming shortened V by 2 bases and J by 3 bases, and 8 bases separated the two germline ends. The CDR3 protein is CASSLYSDTGELFF. The CDR3, as DNA: TGTGCCAGCAGCTTATATTCGGACACCGGGGAGCTGTTTTTT.

This chain uses TRBV7-2 with TRBJ2-5; D is undetermined. CDR3 length: 13 amino acids. From germline, CDR1 is SGHTA and CDR2 FQGNSA. Trimming removed 1 base at V and 3 bases at J, with 6 bases between. This chain's CDR3 is CASSLEREETQYF. Here the CDR3 DNA reads TGTGCCAGCAGCTTAGAAAGGGAAGAGACCCAGTACTTC.

The chain combines TRBV14 with TRBJ2-7; weak D call: TRBD1 (6 bases). Germline V gene sequence: CDR1 SGHDN, CDR2 FVKESK. Between the trimmed V and J ends, which lost 6 bases and 2 bases, there was a span of 17 bases. This CDR3 has 15 amino acids. CDR3 DNA: TGTGCCAGCAGACAAATGGACAGTAACCCCTACGAGCAGTACTTC. Translated: CASRQMDSNPYEQYF. The full variable domain, its missing parts supplied by reference TRBV14 and TRBJ2-7, is EAGVTQFPSHSVIEKGQTVTLRCDPISGHDNLYWYRRVMGKEIKFLLHFVKESKQDESGMPNNRFLAERTGGTYSTLKVQPAELEDSGVYFCASRQMDSNPYEQYFGPGTRLTVT.

The chain couples TRBV18 to TRBJ2-7; D possibly corresponds to TRBD1 (6 bases). The CDR3 covers 14 residues. In germline, CDR1 is KGHSH, CDR2 LQKENI. The V gene lost 3 bases and the J gene lost 4 bases, with 13 bases spanning the gap. The CDR3 protein is CASSPPGEFYEQYV. CDR3 sequence (DNA): TGTGCCAGCTCACCCCCAGGGGAGTTTTACGAGCAGTACGTC.

The gene calls are TRBV14 and TRBJ1-6; D is unresolved. The CDR3 is made up of 15 amino acids. The V end lost 2 bases, the J end lost 8 bases, and 13 bases lay between the germline ends. Per the germline V gene, CDR1 is SGHDN and CDR2 is FVKESK. The CDR3 sequence: CASSQSVTAYSPLHF. The CDR3 nucleotides read TGTGCCAGCAGCCAAAGCGTTACAGCCTATTCACCCCTCCACTTT.

The V and J genes are TRBV6-5 and TRBJ1-2; D is unclear. CDR1 MNHEY and CDR2 SVGAGI come from the germline V gene. The CDR3 runs 11 residues. The V and J ends lost 4 bases and 8 bases respectively, with 8 bases between them. The CDR3 coding sequence is TGTGCCAGCAGTTCAAAGCTCGGCTACACCTTC. It codes for CASSSKLGYTF.

The chain has TRBV29-1 and TRBJ1-6; D not certain. Per the germline V gene, CDR1 is SQVTM and CDR2 is ANQGSEA. CDR3 length: 13 amino acids. Trimming removed 5 bases from V and 0 bases from J, with 5 bases in between. Here the CDR3 reads CSVRSSYNSPLHF. CDR3 sequence (DNA): TGCAGCGTTCGTAGCTCCTATAATTCACCCCTCCACTTT.

The CDR3 is CASSLGDRQETQYF. The CDR3 DNA is TGTGCCAGCAGCTTGGGGGACAGGCAAGAGACCCAGTACTTC. The V and J genes are TRBV7-2 and TRBJ2-5; 8 bases agree with TRBD1. CDR1 and CDR2 (germline): SGHTA, FQGNSA. V lost 3 bases and J lost 2; bases outside the gene matches: 2. The CDR3 has 14 residues.

V gene TRBV5-4 combines with J gene TRBJ2-7, with 8 bases lining up with TRBD2. The length of the CDR3 is 13 residues. With V trimmed by 7 bases and J by 1 base, 4 bases remained unmatched. Germline V gene lookup returns CDR1 SGHNT and CDR2 YYREEE (reference sequence). CDR3 region: CASGRGGSYEQYF. In DNA, the CDR3 is TGTGCCAGCGGTCGGGGGGGATCCTACGAGCAGTACTTC.

The rearrangement uses TRBV7-2 and TRBJ1-6; D uncertain. The V end lost 5 bases, the J end lost 3 bases, and 11 bases lay between the germline ends. The CDR3 is 15 amino acids. CDR1 and CDR2 (germline): SGHTA, FQGNSA. CDR3: CASSPINDYNSPLHF. The CDR3 DNA reads as TGTGCCAGCAGCCCGATCAACGACTATAATTCACCCCTCCACTTT.

The gene calls are TRBV19 and TRBJ1-2, with a possible D match to TRBD1 (5 bases). The germline V and J ends were trimmed by 10 bases and 4 bases, with 19 bases remaining between them. The CDR3 has 14 amino acids. Germline loops: CDR1 LNHDA, CDR2 SQIVND (reference sequence). CDR3 bases: TGTGCCACATCGGGGGGGAGACGTGGCTATGGCTACACCTTC. Translated, it gives CATSGGRRGYGYTF.

The chain links TRBV27 to TRBJ2-2, with D perhaps assigned TRBD1 or TRBD2 (6 bases each). The CDR3 extends over 16 amino acids. Germline V lookup: CDR1 MNHEY, CDR2 SMNVEV (reference sequence). V gave up 0 bases and J gave up 1 base, with 9 bases separating them. The CDR3 loop is CASSLSKGGNTGELFF. The CDR3 region has the DNA TGTGCCAGCAGTTTATCGAAGGGGGGGAACACCGGGGAGCTGTTTTTT.

This clone was recorded a few times. The chain uses TRBV10-3 and TRBJ1-1; D unclear. Germline CDR1 is ENHRY and CDR2 is SYGVKD. Trimming removed 0 bases from V and 4 bases from J, with 9 bases in between. This CDR3 comprises 14 residues. In nucleotides, the CDR3 is TGTGCCATCAGTGAGTCGCGGGGTGGCACTGAAGCTTTCTTT. Its protein is CAISESRGGTEAFF.

A word on this clone: Other nucleotide sequences in the sample specify the same CDR3. The genes are TRBV6-6 and TRBJ2-1, with D tentatively TRBD1 (5 bases). From germline, CDR1 is MNHNY and CDR2 SVGAGI (reference sequence). The CDR3 sequence is 15 residues long. Trimming took 7 bases from V and 4 from J, leaving 17 bases between them. As DNA, the CDR3 is TGTGCCAGCACTGGCCGGCAGGGCCTATACAATGAGCAGTTCTTC. This sequence encodes CASTGRQGLYNEQFF.